The source of this TCR beta chain is a study of OX40 agonist ivuxolimab in advanced cancers. Study overall: Participants, approximately 80% male, averaged roughly 55 years of age, ranging from about 23 to 79.

No patient had autoimmune disease or received systemic immunosuppression. Assay used: immunoSEQ multiplex PCR; TCRdb lists only in-frame clones, some missing. This table holds about 52,000 clones, 80% to 95% found once. Trimming removed 5 bases at V and 0 bases at J, with 6 bases between. The CDR3 length is 13 residues. Germline lookup yields CDR1 SNHLY and CDR2 FYNNEI. Whole-study results and caveats: CD4+ T cells averaged fewer expanded clones than CD8+ T cells.

About this clone itself: Its antigen is unknown.

This clonotype was obtained from an adult with an advanced solid tumor such as melanoma, head and neck, liver or kidney cancer. The sample consisted of CD4+ or CD8+ T cells sorted from blood, taken in a trial of the OX40 agonist ivuxolimab. The chain joins TRBV2 to TRBJ2-3; no reliable D call. The CDR3 is CASSTTSTDTQYF. The CDR3 nucleotides read TGTGCCAGCAGTACGACTAGCACAGATACGCAGTATTTT.